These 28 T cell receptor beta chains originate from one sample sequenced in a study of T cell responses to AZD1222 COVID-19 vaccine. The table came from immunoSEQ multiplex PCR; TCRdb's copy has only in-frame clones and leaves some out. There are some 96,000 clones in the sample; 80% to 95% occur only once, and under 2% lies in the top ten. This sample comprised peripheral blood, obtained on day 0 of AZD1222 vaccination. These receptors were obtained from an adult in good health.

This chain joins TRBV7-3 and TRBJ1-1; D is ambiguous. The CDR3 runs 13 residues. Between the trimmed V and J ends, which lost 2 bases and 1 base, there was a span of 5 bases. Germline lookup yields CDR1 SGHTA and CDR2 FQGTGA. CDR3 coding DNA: TGTGCCAGCAGCTTAGAGGGGAACACTGAAGCTTTCTTT. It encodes CASSLEGNTEAFF.

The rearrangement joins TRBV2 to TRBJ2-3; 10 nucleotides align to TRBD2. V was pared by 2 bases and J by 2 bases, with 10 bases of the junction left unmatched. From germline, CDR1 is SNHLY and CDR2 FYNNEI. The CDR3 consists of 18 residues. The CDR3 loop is CASSERGGLADITDTQYF. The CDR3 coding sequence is TGTGCCAGCAGTGAAAGGGGAGGACTAGCGGATATCACAGATACGCAGTATTTT.

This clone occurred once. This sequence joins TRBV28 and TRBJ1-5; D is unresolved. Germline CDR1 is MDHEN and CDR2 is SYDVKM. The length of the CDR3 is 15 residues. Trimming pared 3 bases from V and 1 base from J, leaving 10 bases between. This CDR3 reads CASSFRSNSNQPQHF. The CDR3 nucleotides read TGTGCCAGCAGTTTTAGGTCTAACAGCAATCAGCCCCAGCATTTT.

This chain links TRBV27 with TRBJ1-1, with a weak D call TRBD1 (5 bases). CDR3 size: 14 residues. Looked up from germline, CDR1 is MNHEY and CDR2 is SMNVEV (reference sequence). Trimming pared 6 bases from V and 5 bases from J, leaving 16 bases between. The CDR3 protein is CASRSVSGRTEAFF. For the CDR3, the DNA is TGTGCCAGCAGGTCTGTATCAGGGAGGACTGAAGCTTTCTTT.

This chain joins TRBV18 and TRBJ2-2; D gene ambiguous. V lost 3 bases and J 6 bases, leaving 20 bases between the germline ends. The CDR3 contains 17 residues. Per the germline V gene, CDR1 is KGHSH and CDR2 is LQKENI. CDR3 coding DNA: TGTGCCAGCTCACCTGCCAGCAGGCATGGTTTCTCCGGGGAGCTGTTTTTT. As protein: CASSPASRHGFSGELFF.

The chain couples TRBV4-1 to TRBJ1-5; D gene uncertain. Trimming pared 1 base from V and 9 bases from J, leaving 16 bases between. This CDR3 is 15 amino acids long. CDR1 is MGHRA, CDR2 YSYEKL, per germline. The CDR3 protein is CASSQVPLAAGPQHF. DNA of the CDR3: TGCGCCAGCAGCCAAGTACCCCTTGCCGCGGGGCCCCAGCATTTT.

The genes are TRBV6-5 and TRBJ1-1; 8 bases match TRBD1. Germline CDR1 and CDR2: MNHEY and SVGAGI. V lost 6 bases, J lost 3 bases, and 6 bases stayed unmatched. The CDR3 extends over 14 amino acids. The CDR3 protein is CASRWTGYDTEAFF. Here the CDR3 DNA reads TGTGCCAGCAGGTGGACAGGGTACGACACTGAAGCTTTCTTT.

Here the CDR3 reads CASSQEYRDNSPLHF. CDR3 in DNA: TGCGCCAGCAGCCAAGAGTACAGGGATAATTCACCCCTCCACTTT. V gene TRBV4-1 combines with J gene TRBJ1-6; possibly TRBD1 for D (6 bases). Trimming took off 0 bases at V and 5 bases at J, with 8 bases between the two ends. Germline V gene lookup returns CDR1 MGHRA and CDR2 YSYEKL. This CDR3 has 15 amino acids.

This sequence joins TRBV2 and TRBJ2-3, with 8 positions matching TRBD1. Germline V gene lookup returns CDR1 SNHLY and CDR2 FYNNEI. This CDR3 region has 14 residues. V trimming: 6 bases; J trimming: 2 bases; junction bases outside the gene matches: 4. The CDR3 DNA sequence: TGTGCCAGCAGGAGGGACAGGTACACAGATACGCAGTATTTT. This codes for CASRRDRYTDTQYF.

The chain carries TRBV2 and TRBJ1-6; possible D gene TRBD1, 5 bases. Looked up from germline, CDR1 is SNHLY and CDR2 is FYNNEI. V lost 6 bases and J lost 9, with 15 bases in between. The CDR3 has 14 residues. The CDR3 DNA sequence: TGTGCCAGCAGATCTACAGGAATAGGTTCACCCCTCCACTTT. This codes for CASRSTGIGSPLHF. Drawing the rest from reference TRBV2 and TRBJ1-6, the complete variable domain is EPEVTQTPSHQVTQMGQEVILRCVPISNHLYFYWYRQILGQKVEFLVSFYNNEISEKSEIFDDQFSVERPDGSNFTLKIRSTKLEDSAMYFCASRSTGIGSPLHFGNGTRLTVT.

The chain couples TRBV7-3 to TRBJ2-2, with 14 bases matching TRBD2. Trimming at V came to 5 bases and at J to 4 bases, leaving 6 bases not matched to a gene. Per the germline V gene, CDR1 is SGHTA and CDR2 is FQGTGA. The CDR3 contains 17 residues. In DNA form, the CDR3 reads TGTGCCAGCAGCCCGCCGGGACTAGCGGGAGCCACCGGGGAGCTGTTTTTT. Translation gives CASSPPGLAGATGELFF.

The CDR3 DNA is TGTGCCAGCAGCGGACGAACAGGCTCTGGAAACACCATATATTTT. Translating gives CASSGRTGSGNTIYF. The rearrangement uses TRBV9 and TRBJ1-3; TRBD1 might be the D (5 bases). Germline V lookup: CDR1 SGDLS, CDR2 YYNGEE. This CDR3 region has 15 residues. The germline V and J ends were trimmed by 3 bases and 0 bases, with 10 bases remaining between them.

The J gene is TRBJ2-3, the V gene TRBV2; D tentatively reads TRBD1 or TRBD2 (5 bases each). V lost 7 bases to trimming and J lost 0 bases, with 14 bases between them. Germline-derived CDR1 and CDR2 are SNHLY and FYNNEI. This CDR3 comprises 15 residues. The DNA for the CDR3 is TGTGCCAGCACCGGGGCCCTCACTAGCACAGATACGCAGTATTTT. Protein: CASTGALTSTDTQYF.

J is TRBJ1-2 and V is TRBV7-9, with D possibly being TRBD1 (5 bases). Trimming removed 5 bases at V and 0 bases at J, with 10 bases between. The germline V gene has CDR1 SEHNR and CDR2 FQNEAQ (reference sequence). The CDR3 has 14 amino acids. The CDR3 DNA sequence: TGTGCCAGCAGCACGACAGCCTCTAACTATGGCTACACCTTC. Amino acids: CASSTTASNYGYTF.

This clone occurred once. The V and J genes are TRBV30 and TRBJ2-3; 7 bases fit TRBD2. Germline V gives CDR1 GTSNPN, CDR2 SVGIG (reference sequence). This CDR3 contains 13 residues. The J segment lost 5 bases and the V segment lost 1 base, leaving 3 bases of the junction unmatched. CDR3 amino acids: CAWSGLAGDTQYF. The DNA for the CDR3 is TGTGCCTGGAGTGGACTAGCAGGAGATACGCAGTATTTT.

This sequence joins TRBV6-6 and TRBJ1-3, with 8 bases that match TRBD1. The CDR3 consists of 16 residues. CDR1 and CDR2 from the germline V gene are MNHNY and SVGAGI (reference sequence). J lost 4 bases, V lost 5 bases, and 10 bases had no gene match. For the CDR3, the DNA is TGTGCCAGCAGTCGAACCCGGACAGGGCAAGGAAACACCATATATTTT. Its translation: CASSRTRTGQGNTIYF.

The CDR3 sequence is CATQQGGSYEQYF. CDR3 coding DNA: TGTGCCACCCAACAGGGGGGGTCCTACGAGCAGTACTTC. The chain is built from TRBV6-6 and TRBJ2-7, with D possibly TRBD1 on 8 matching bases. From germline, CDR1 is MNHNY and CDR2 SVGAGI (reference sequence). The length of the CDR3 is 13 residues. The V end was cut by 10 bases, the J end by 1 base, with 14 bases between.

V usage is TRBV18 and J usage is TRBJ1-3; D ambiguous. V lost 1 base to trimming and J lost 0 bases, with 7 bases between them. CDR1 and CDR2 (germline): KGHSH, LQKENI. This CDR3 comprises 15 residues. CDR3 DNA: TGTGCCAGCTCACCACAAGGGATCTCTGGAAACACCATATATTTT. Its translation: CASSPQGISGNTIYF.

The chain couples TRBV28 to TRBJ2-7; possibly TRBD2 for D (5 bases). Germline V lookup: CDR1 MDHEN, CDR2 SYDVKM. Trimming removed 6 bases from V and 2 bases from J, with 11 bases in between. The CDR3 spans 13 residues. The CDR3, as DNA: TGTGCCAGCAGGGTGGGGAGTCCCTACGAGCAGTACTTC. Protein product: CASRVGSPYEQYF.

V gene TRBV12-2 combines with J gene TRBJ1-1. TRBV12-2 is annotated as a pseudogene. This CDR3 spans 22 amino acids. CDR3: CASRLVYQPFRWDRGTNTEAFF. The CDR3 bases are TGTGCAAGTCGCTTAGTATATCAGCCTTTTAGGTGGGACCGCGGGACGAACACTGAAGCTTTCTTT.

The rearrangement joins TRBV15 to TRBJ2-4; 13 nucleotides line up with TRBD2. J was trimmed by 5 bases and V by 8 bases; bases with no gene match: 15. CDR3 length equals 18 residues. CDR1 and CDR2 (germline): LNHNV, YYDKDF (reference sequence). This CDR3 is CATRTGTSGNNPQNIQYF. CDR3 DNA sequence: TGTGCCACCCGAACCGGGACTAGCGGGAACAACCCCCAAAACATTCAGTACTTC.

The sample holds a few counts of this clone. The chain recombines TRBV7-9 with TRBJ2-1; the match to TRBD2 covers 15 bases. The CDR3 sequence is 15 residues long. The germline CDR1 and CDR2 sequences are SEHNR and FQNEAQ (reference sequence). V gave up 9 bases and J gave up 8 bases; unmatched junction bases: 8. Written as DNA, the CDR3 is TGTGCCAGTAGGACTAGCGGGAGGGCAGGCTATGAGCAGTTCTTC. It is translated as CASRTSGRAGYEQFF. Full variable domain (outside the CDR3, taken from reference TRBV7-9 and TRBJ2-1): DTGVSQNPRHKITKRGQNVTFRCDPISEHNRLYWYRQTLGQGPEFLTYFQNEAQLEKSRLLSDRFSAERPKGSFSTLEIQRTEQGDSAMYLCASRTSGRAGYEQFFGPGTRLTVL.

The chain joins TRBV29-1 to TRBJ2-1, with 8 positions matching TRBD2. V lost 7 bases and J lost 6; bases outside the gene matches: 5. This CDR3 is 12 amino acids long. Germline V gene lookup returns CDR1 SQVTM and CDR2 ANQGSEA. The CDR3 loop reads CSGPGLGNEQFF. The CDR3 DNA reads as TGCAGCGGCCCGGGACTAGGCAATGAGCAGTTCTTC.

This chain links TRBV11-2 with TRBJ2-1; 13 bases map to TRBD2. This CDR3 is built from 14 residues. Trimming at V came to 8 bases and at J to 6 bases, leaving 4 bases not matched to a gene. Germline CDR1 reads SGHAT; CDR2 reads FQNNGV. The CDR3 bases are TGTGCCAGCCTACTAGCGGGAGGGGCCAATGAGCAGTTCTTC. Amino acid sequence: CASLLAGGANEQFF. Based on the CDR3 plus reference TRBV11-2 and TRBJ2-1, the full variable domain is EAGVAQSPRYKIIEKRQSVAFWCNPISGHATLYWYQQILGQGPKLLIQFQNNGVVDDSQLPKDRFSAERLKGVDSTLKIQPAKLEDSAVYLCASLLAGGANEQFFGPGTRLTVL.

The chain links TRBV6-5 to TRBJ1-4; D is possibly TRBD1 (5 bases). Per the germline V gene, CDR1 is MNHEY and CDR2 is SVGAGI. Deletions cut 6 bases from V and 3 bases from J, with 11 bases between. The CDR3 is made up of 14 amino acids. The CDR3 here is CASRGGRANEKLFF. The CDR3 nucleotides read TGTGCCAGCAGGGGGGGTAGGGCTAATGAAAAACTGTTTTTT.

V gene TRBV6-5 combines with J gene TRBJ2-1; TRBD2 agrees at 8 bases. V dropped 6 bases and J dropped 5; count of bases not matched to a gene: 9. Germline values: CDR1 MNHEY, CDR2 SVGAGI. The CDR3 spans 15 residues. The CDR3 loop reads CASSVGLGVHNEQFF. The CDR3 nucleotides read TGTGCCAGCAGCGTGGGACTAGGCGTCCACAATGAGCAGTTCTTC.

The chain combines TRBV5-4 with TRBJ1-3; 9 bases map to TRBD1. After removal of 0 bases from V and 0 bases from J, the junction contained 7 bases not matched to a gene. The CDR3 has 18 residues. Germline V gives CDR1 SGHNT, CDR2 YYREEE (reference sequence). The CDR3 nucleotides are TGTGCCAGCAGCTTGGGCGGACAGGGGACCCACTCTGGAAACACCATATATTTT. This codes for CASSLGGQGTHSGNTIYF.

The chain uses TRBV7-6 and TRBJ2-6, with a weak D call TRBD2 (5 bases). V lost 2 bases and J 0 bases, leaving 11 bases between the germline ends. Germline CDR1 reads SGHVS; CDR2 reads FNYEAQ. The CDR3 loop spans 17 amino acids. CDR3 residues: CASSLRTDISGANVLTF. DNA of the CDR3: TGTGCCAGCAGCTTACGGACTGATATCTCTGGGGCCAACGTCCTGACTTTC.